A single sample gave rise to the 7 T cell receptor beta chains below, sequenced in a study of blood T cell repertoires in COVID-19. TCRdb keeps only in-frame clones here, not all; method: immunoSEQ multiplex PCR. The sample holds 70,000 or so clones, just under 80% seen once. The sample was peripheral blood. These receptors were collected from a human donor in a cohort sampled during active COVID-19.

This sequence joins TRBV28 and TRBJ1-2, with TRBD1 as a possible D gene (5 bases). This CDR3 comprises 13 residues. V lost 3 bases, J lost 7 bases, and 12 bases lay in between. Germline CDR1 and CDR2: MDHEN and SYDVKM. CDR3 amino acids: CASSFSDIRGYTF. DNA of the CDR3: TGTGCCAGCAGTTTTTCGGACATTCGTGGCTACACCTTC.

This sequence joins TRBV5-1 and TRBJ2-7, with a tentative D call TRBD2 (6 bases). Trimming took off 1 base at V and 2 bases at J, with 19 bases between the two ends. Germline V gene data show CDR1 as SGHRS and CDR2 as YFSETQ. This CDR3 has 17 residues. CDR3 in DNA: TGCGCCAGCAGCTTGAATCCTCCGGGACTCGCCCCCTACGAGCAGTACTTC. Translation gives CASSLNPPGLAPYEQYF.

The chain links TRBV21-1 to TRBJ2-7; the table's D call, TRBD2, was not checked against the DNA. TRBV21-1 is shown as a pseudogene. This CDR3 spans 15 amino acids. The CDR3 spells CASTRGDHCSYEQYF. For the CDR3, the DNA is TGTGCCAGCACAAGAGGAGACCATTGCTCCTACGAGCAGTACTTC.

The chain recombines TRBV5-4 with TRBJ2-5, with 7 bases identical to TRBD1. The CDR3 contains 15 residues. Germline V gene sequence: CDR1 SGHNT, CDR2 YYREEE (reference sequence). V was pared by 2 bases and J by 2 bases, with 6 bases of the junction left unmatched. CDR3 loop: CASSLSPTGQETQYF. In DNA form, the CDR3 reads TGTGCCAGCAGCTTAAGCCCGACAGGGCAAGAGACCCAGTACTTC.

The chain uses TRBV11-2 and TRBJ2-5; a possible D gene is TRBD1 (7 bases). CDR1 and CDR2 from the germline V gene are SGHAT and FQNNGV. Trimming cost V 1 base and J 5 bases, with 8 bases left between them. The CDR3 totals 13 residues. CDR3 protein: CASSLAGGETQYF. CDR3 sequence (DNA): TGTGCCAGCAGCTTAGCAGGGGGGGAGACCCAGTACTTC.

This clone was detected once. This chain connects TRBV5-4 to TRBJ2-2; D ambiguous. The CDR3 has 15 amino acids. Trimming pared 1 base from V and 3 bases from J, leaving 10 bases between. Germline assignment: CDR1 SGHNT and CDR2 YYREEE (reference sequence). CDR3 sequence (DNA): TGTGCCAGCAGCTTGCGGTCTACCCACACCGGGGAGCTGTTTTTT. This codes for CASSLRSTHTGELFF. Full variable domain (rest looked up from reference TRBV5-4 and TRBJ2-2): ETGVTQSPTHLIKTRGQQVTLRCSSQSGHNTVSWYQQALGQGPQFIFQYYREEENGRGNFPPRFSGLQFPNYSSELNVNALELDDSALYLCASSLRSTHTGELFFGEGSRLTVL.

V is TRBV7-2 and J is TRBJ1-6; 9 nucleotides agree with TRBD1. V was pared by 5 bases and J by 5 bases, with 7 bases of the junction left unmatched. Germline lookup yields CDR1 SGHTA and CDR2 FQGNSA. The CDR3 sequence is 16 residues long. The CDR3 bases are TGTGCCAGCAGCCTCGGGACAGGGCACAATAATTCACCCCTCCACTTT. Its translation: CASSLGTGHNNSPLHF.